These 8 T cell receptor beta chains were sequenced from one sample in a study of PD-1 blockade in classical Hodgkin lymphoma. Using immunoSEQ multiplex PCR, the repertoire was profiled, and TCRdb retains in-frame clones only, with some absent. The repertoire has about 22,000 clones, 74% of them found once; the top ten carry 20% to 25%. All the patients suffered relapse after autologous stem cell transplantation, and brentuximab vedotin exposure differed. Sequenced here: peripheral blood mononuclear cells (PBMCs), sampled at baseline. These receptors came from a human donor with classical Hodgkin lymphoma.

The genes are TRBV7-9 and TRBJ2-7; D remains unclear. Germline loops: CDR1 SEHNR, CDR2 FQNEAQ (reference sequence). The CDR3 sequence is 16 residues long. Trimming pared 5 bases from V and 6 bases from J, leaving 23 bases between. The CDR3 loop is CASSRALGRQNPEQYF. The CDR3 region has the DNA TGTGCCAGCAGCCGCGCACTTGGCAGGCAGAACCCCGAGCAGTACTTC.

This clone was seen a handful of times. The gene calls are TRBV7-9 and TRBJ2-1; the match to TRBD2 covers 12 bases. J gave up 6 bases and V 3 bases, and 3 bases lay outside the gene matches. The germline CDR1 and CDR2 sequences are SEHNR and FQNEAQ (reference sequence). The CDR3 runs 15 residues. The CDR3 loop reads CASSLTGLAGNEQFF. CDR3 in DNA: TGTGCCAGCAGCTTGACGGGACTAGCGGGCAATGAGCAGTTCTTC.

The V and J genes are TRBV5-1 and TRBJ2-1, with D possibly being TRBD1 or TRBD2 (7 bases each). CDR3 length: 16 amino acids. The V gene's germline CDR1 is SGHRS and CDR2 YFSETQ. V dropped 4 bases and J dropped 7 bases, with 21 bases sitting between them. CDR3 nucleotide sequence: TGCGCCAGCAGCCTTATTGGGGGGGACAGTCCTAATGAGCAGTTCTTC. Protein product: CASSLIGGDSPNEQFF. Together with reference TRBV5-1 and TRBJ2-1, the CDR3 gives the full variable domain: KAGVTQTPRYLIKTRGQQVTLSCSPISGHRSVSWYQQTPGQGLQFLFEYFSETQRNKGNFPGRFSGRQFSNSRSEMNVSTLELGDSALYLCASSLIGGDSPNEQFFGPGTRLTVL.

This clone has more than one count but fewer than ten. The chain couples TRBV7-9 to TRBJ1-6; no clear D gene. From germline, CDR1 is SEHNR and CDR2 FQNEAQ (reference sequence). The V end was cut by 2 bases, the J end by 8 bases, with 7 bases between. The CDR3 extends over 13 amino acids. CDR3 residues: CASSLSRDSPLHF. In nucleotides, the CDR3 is TGTGCCAGCAGCTTATCAAGAGATTCACCCCTCCACTTT.

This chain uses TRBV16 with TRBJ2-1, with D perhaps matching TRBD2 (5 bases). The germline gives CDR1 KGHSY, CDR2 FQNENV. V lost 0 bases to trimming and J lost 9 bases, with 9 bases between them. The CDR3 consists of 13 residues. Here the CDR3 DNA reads TGTGCCAGCAGCCAATCCTCCCGGGGTGAGCAGTTCTTC. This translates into CASSQSSRGEQFF.

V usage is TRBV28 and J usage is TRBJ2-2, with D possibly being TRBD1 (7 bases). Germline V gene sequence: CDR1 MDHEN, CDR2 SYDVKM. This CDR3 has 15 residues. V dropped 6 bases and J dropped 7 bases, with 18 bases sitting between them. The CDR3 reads CASREGADRVGELFF. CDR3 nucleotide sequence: TGTGCCAGCAGGGAGGGAGCCGACAGGGTCGGGGAGCTGTTTTTT.

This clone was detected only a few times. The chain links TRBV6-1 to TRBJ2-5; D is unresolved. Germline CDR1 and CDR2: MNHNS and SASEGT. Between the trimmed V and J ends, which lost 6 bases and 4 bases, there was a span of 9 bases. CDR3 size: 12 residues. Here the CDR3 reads CASRVLGETQYF. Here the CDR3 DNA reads TGTGCCAGCAGGGTATTGGGAGAGACCCAGTACTTC.

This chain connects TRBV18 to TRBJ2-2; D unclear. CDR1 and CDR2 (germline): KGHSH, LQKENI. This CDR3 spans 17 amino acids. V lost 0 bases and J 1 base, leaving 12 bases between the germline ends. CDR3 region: CASSPPVGLRNTGELFF. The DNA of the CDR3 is TGTGCCAGCTCACCACCGGTGGGATTGAGGAACACCGGGGAGCTGTTTTTT.